Presented here are 18 T cell receptor beta chains from one specimen sequenced in a study of tumor and adjacent non-tumor tissue in lung cancer. TCRbeta libraries were built with three rounds of nested PCR, modified from ARM-PCR. One entry per CDR3 protein, called by TCRdb with MiXCR from the multiplex PCR reads. In the table there are 75,000 to 95,000 distinct CDR3 sequences, approximately 72% of which are singletons. The template was RNA from unsorted bulk tissue. Sequences were obtained from lung tumor tissue. These receptor sequences come from a woman aged 40 to 50 with non-small cell lung cancer.

The rearrangement links TRBV7-8 to TRBJ2-7, with 13 bases identical to TRBD2. Per germline, CDR1 SGHVS and CDR2 FQNEAQ. This CDR3 is 18 amino acids long. V lost 8 bases and J lost 6; bases outside the gene matches: 19. The CDR3 region has the DNA TGTGCCAGCGGCTCCAAACATACGACTAGCGGGGGGCCCCGCGAGCAGTACTTC. Translating gives CASGSKHTTSGGPREQYF.

DNA for the CDR3: TGTGCCACCTTAATCCCGACCGAAGTCCCGGACGCACAGTATTTT. As protein: CATLIPTEVPDAQYF. The chain uses TRBV12-3 or TRBV12-4 and TRBJ2-3; D gene ambiguous. The CDR3 length is 15 residues. Trimming left V 10 bases short and J 12 bases short, with 29 bases between.

This sequence joins TRBV12-3 or TRBV12-4 and TRBJ2-3; D gene uncertain. The CDR3 sequence is 16 residues long. The V end was cut by 5 bases, the J end by 0 bases, with 15 bases between. CDR3 loop: CASSTLTYTSTDTQYF. DNA of the CDR3: TGTGCCAGCAGTACCCTGACATATACTAGCACAGATACGCAGTATTTT.

On this clonotype itself: Germline is not matched at one junction end, which may reflect a read error. This chain links TRBV15 with TRBJ1-6; D unresolved. The CDR3 has 13 residues. Germline V lookup: CDR1 LNHNV, CDR2 YYDKDF (reference sequence). The CDR3 is CATIRLEDSPLHF. CDR3 coding DNA: TGTGCCACCATCAGACTCGAGGATTCACCCCTCCACTTT.

The J gene is TRBJ1-2, the V gene TRBV30; the D is unclear. The CDR3 spans 12 residues. V lost 4 bases, J lost 8 bases, and 14 bases lay in between. The germline V gene encodes CDR1 GTSNPN and CDR2 SVGIG (reference sequence). CDR3 coding DNA: TGTGCCTGGACTGTCGGGGAGATGGGCTACACCTTC. Its translation: CAWTVGEMGYTF.

The chain employs TRBV5-4 and TRBJ1-5; the D gene is possibly TRBD1 (6 bases). The CDR3 runs to 14 residues. The germline V gene has CDR1 SGHNT and CDR2 YYREEE (reference sequence). The CDR3 here is CVSSSGGGTQPQHF. For the CDR3, the DNA is TGTGTCAGTAGCTCAGGAGGGGGGACCCAGCCCCAGCATTTT.

This clonotype appeared once. Given the absence of the conserved phenylalanine or tryptophan at the CDR3 end, a read error is likely. It is unclear where the CDR3 begins or ends on the DNA, so no DNA is shown, and the CDR3 is as TCRdb lists it. This sequence joins TRBV11-2 and TRBJ1-4. The CDR3 totals 13 residues, both ends included. Germline V gene data show CDR1 as SGHAT and CDR2 as FQNNGV. The CDR3 here is CASSMGGLGRPSY.

The chain uses TRBV20-1 and TRBJ2-2, with no clear D. Trimming shortened V by 7 bases and J by 6 bases, and 15 bases separated the two germline ends. Germline CDR1 and CDR2: DFQATT and SNEGSKA (reference sequence). The CDR3 runs to 13 residues. CDR3 in amino acids: CSVEARVSGELFF. CDR3 DNA sequence: TGCAGTGTAGAAGCACGAGTATCCGGGGAGCTGTTTTTT.

Concerning this clonotype: The junction departs from germline at one end; a sequencing error may be responsible. V and J are TRBV6-5 and TRBJ2-1, with 8 bases matching TRBD1. Germline CDR1 reads MNHEY; CDR2 reads SVGAGI. The CDR3 loop spans 14 amino acids. CDR3 sequence reads: CASTRQGFRYEQFF. The CDR3 DNA sequence: TGTGCAAGCACCAGACAGGGGTTTAGATATGAGCAATTCTTC.

Of note for this clonotype: The junction and the germline gene differ at one end; a read error may be behind it. The chain recombines TRBV6-5 with TRBJ1-2; D ambiguous. Germline CDR1 reads MNHEY; CDR2 reads SVGAGI. The CDR3 extends over 13 amino acids. CDR3 sequence (DNA): TGTGTCAGCAGTTACTCGTGGCGGGGTCCTAACACCTTC. Translating it yields CVSSYSWRGPNTF.

Concerning this clonotype itself: The junction shows a germline mismatch at one end, possibly a read error. The V call is TRBV10-3, the J call TRBJ2-3, with D possibly matching TRBD2 (6 bases). CDR1 ENHRY and CDR2 SYGVKD come from the germline V gene. CDR3 length equals 15 residues. CDR3 sequence (DNA): TGTGACATCAGTGAGCCTAATAGCGGCCCATATACGCAGTATTTT. Residues: CDISEPNSGPYTQYF.

This clonotype was counted many times. The DNA for the CDR3 is TGCGCCAGCAGCTTGGAACTTCAGGCCTACGAGCAGTACTTC. It codes for CASSLELQAYEQYF. The chain is built from TRBV5-1 and TRBJ2-7; unclear D gene. V gave up 0 bases and J gave up 2 bases, with 9 bases separating them. Germline values: CDR1 SGHRS, CDR2 YFSETQ. The CDR3 has 14 residues.

With regard to this clonotype: The junction shows a germline mismatch at one end, possibly a read error. The chain combines TRBV11-3 with TRBJ1-3; D ambiguous. The length of the CDR3 is 13 residues. Germline V gene sequence: CDR1 SGHNT, CDR2 YENEEA. CDR3 nucleotides: TGTGCCAGCAGCCATAATACCGGAAACACCATGTATTTT. Translating it yields CASSHNTGNTMYF.

This clonotype occurred once. V gene TRBV5-1 combines with J gene TRBJ2-2; no clear D gene. Trimming shortened V by 0 bases and J by 6 bases, and 6 bases separated the two germline ends. The germline gives CDR1 SGHRS, CDR2 YFSETQ. CDR3 length: 13 residues. CDR3 loop: CASSLERAGELFF. In DNA, the CDR3 is TGCGCCAGCAGCTTGGAAAGGGCCGGGGAGCTGTTTTTT.

CDR3 in DNA: TGTGCCAGCAGCCAGGACAGTGGCACAGATACGCAGTATTTT. It specifies CASSQDSGTDTQYF. This chain links TRBV6-5 with TRBJ2-3, with D perhaps TRBD1 (6 bases). The germline CDR1 and CDR2 sequences are MNHEY and SVGAGI. The CDR3 extends over 14 amino acids. V lost 6 bases, J lost 1 base, and 11 bases lay in between.

Notes on this clonotype: The junction departs from germline at one end; a sequencing error may be responsible. The V call is TRBV29-1, the J call TRBJ2-5, with TRBD1 as a possible D gene (5 bases). The CDR3 totals 15 residues. Germline assignment: CDR1 SQVTM and CDR2 ANQGSEA. The CDR3 is CRVKNGASDIETQYF. The DNA of the CDR3 is TGCAGAGTTAAGAATGGGGCCAGTGACATTGAGACGCAGTACTTC.

On this clonotype itself: A much bigger clone sits one base away, suggesting this may be a read error. The genes are TRBV13 and TRBJ2-7; 11 positions agree with TRBD1. From germline, CDR1 is PRHDT and CDR2 FYEKMQ (reference sequence). The CDR3 contains 13 residues. Here the CDR3 DNA reads TGTGTCAGCAGCTCGGACAGGGGGCACGAGCAGTACTTC. Its protein is CVSSSDRGHEQYF.

In its sample, this clonotype was seen a few times. The CDR3, as DNA: TGCAGCGTGGGCTACCGCGGAGAGACCCGATACTTC. Protein sequence: CSVGYRGETRYF. J is TRBJ2-5 and V is TRBV29-1; D gene unclear. V was trimmed by 6 bases and J by 14 bases, leaving 22 bases between them. The CDR3 runs 12 residues. Germline-derived CDR1 and CDR2 are SQVTM and ANQGSEA.